This T cell receptor (beta chain) was obtained from a study of cytomegalovirus exposure and HLA in healthy donors. Study outcomes and limitations: On later analysis, the bulk of CMV-associated TCR beta chains appeared to be HLA-restricted. In a later analysis, donors in an Asian-associated ancestry cluster reportedly had fewer N-insertions in productive TCRs than the cohort mean. When analyzed later, the rates of TCR association showed variation by HLA locus, with DRB1 the most and HLA-C the fewest. The study carried out a later analysis of TCR beta sequences. It associated around 17,000 of them with specific HLA alleles at a false discovery rate of 0.05.

60 Vbeta and 13 Jbeta primers were used in PCR. Measured with immunoSEQ multiplex PCR; TCRdb has only the in-frame clones, and not every one. This sample contains over 120,000 clones. Points on this clone: Antigen unknown.

Per germline, CDR1 LNHNV and CDR2 YYDKDF (reference sequence). CDR3 size: 13 residues. Trimming removed 2 bases at V and 7 bases at J, with 11 bases between. This TCR came from a male donor in good health and CMV-seronegative. Sequencing used PBMCs. This chain connects TRBV15 to TRBJ1-1, with a weak D call TRBD1 (6 bases). CDR3 DNA: TGTGCCACCAGCAGATCTCGACAGGATGAAGCTTTCTTT. Protein product: CATSRSRQDEAFF.